The subject of this entry is one T cell receptor (beta chain). These data are taken from a study of blood T cell repertoires in COVID-19. Study overall: The United States, Italy and Spain supplied acute and convalescent COVID-19 samples. Nucleic acid was either cDNA or gDNA, and it came from T cells, B-cell-depleted T cells, or PBMCs.

As originally analysed: Researchers report that nucleated cell counts were estimated from reference gene primer amplification. The table came from immunoSEQ multiplex PCR; TCRdb's copy has only in-frame clones and leaves some out. The V and J calls and clone size come from that table; D and trimming were worked out from the DNA. The data show some 280,000 clones, with around 86% seen just once and less than 0.95% held by the top ten. The V gene's germline CDR1 is SGHNT and CDR2 YYREEE (reference sequence). V was shortened by 0 bases and J by 9 bases, with 19 bases between the two germline ends. The CDR3 is 16 residues long.

The chain joins TRBV5-4 to TRBJ2-1; D call uncertain. The receptor was derived from a woman aged 40 to 55 who had recovered from COVID-19. The sequencing sample was made of peripheral blood. CDR3 DNA: TGTGCCAGCAGCTTGGCCGGCGGCAGCAAGACGGGTGAGCAGTTCTTC. Protein product: CASSLAGGSKTGEQFF.